This T cell receptor beta chain comes out of a study of shared T cell receptors in the human thymus. The CDR3 sequence is 14 residues long. V lost 1 base and J 4 bases, leaving 8 bases between the germline ends. Germline V lookup: CDR1 MGHRA, CDR2 YSYEKL. The protocol was immunoSEQ multiplex PCR, while the TCRdb copy is restricted to in-frame clones and leaves out a portion. The sample records more than 300,000 clones, approximately 95% being singletons. The receptor comes from a human donor. This chain uses TRBV4-1 with TRBJ2-1, with no clear D. Sequencing was performed on thymocytes. CDR3 amino acids: CASSQVSGYNEQFF. The CDR3 DNA reads as TGCGCCAGCAGCCAAGTTTCGGGTTACAATGAGCAGTTCTTC.